The entry below describes one T cell receptor beta chain. Its antigen is still unknown. The source of the sample is a study of early T cells in non-severe SARS-CoV-2 infection. About the research overall: With bulk RNA from unsorted whole blood as input, sequencing yielded unpaired chains.

Overall study findings and caveats: In VDJdb matching, anti-spike CD8 responses were favored while private and CD4 specificities went missing.

In the library, individual cDNA molecules carried attached unique molecular identifiers. Each CDR3 protein is one row after TCRdb ran MiXCR on the 5' RACE reads. The sample has roughly 86,000 distinct CDR3 sequences; 5% to 6.5% are singletons. The CDR3 spans 13 residues. Germline trimming cut 2 bases from V and 10 bases from J; bases unmatched to any gene: 6. Germline CDR1 is SGHKS and CDR2 is YYEKEE (reference sequence). This clonotype was sampled from an adult who was a healthcare worker with PCR-confirmed SARS-CoV-2 infection or an uninfected control (not recorded which). The V and J genes are TRBV5-5 and TRBJ2-1, with 7 bases matching TRBD2. Sample: whole blood. The CDR3: CASSFTPGLEQFF. Written as DNA, the CDR3 is TGTGCCAGCAGCTTTACTCCGGGACTAGAGCAGTTCTTC.